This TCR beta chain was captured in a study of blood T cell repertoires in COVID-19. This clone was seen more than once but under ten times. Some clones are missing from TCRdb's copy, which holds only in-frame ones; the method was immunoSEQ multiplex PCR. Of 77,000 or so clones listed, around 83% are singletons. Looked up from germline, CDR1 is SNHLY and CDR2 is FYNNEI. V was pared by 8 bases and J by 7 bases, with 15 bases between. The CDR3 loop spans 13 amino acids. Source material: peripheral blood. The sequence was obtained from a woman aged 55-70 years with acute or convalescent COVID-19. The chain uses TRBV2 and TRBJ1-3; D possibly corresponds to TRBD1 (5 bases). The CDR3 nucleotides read TGTGCCAGCGTACTTCAGGGAAGGAACACCATATATTTT. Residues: CASVLQGRNTIYF.